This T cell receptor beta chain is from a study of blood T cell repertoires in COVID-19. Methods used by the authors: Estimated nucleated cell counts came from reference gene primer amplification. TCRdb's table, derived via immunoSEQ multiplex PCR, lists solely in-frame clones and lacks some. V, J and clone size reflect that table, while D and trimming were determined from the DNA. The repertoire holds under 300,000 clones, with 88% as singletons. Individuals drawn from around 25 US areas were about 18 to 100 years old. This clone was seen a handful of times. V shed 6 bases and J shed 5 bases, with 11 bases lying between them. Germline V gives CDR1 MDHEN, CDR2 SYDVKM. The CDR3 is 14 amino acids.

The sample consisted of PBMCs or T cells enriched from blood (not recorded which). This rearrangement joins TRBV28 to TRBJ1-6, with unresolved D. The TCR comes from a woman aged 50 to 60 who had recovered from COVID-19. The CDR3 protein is CASRSGLNNSPLHF. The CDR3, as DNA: TGTGCCAGCAGGTCCGGACTTAATAATTCACCCCTCCACTTT.